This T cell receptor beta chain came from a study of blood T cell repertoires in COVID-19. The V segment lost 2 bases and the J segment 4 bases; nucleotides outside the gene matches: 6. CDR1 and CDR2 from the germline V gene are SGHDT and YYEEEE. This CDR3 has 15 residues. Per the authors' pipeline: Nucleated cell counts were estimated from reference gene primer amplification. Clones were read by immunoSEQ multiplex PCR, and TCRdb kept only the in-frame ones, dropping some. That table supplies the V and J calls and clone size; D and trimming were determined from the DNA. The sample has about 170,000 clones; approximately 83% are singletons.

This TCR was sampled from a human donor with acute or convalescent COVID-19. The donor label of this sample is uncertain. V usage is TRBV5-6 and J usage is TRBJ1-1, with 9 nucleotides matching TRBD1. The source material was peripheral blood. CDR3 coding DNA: TGTGCCAGCAGCTTCGGGACAGGGTGGGGCACTGAAGCTTTCTTT. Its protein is CASSFGTGWGTEAFF.